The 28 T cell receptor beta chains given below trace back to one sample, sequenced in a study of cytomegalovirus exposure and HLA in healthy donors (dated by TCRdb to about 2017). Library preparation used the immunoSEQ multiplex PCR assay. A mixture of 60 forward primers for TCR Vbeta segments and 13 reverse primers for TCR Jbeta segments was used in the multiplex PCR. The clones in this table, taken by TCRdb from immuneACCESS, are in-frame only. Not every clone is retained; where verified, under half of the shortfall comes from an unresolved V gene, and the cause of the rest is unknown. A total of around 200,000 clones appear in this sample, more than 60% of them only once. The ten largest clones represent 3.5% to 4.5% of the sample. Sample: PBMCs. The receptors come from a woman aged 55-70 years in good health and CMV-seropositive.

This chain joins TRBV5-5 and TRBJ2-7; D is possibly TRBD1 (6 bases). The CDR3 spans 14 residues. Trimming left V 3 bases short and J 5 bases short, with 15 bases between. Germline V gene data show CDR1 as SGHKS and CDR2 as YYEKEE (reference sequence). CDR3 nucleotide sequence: TGTGCCAGCAGCTCCCAGGGGCTGGGTAACGAGCAGTACTTC. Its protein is CASSSQGLGNEQYF.

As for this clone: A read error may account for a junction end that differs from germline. CDR3 nucleotides: TGTGCGGGGGGAGGGTCCTACGAGCAGTACTTC. Translated: CAGGGSYEQYF. V and J are TRBV20-1 and TRBJ2-5; 8 nucleotides agree with TRBD2. The J call may be wrong; the DNA end is better matched by TRBJ2-7. CDR1 and CDR2 from the germline V gene are DFQATT and SNEGSKA (reference sequence). This CDR3 spans 11 amino acids.

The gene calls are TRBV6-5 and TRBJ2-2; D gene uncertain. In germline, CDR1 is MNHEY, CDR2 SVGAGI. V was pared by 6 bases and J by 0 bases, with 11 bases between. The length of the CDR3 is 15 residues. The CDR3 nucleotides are TGTGCCAGCAGCGGAGTCGAGGCGAACACCGGGGAGCTGTTTTTT. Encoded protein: CASSGVEANTGELFF.

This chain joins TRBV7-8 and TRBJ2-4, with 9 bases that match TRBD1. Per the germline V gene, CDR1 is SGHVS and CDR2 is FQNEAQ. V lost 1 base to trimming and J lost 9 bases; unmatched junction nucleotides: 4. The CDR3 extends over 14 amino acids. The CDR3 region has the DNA TGTGCCAGCAGCTTAGGGACAGGGGTGGGCATTCAGTACTTC. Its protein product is CASSLGTGVGIQYF.

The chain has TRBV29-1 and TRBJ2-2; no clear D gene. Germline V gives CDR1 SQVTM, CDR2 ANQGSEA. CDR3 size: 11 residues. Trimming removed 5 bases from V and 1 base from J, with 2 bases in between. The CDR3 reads CSVQNTGELFF. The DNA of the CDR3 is TGCAGCGTTCAGAACACCGGGGAGCTGTTTTTT.

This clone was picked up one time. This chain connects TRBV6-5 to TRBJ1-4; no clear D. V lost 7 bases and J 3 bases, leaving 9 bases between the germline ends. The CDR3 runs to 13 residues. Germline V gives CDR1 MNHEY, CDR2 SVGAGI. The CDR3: CASIEVANEKLFF. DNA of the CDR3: TGTGCCAGCATCGAGGTGGCTAATGAAAAACTGTTTTTT.

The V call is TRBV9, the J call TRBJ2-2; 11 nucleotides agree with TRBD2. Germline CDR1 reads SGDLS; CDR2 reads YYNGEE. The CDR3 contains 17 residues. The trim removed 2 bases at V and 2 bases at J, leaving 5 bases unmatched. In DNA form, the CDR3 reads TGTGCCAGCAGCGTCTTTAGCGGGGGGGCAAACACCGGGGAGCTGTTTTTT. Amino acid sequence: CASSVFSGGANTGELFF.

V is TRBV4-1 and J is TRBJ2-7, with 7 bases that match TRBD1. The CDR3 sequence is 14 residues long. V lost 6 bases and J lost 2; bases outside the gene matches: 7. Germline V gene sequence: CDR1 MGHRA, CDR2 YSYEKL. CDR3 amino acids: CASRQTGLAYEQYF. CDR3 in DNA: TGCGCCAGCAGGCAGACAGGGCTCGCCTACGAGCAGTACTTC.

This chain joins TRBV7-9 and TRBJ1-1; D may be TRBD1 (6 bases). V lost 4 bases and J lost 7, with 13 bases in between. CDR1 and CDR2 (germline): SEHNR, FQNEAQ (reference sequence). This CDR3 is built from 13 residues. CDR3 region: CASSSRDTREAFF. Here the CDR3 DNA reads TGTGCCAGCAGCTCCCGGGACACGCGTGAAGCTTTCTTT.

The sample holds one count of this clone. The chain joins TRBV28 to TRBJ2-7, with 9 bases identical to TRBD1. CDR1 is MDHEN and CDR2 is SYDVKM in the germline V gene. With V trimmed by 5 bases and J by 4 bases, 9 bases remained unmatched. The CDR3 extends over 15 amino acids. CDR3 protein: CASSPGGTGIYEQYF. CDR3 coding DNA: TGTGCCAGCAGTCCAGGCGGGACAGGGATATACGAGCAGTACTTC.

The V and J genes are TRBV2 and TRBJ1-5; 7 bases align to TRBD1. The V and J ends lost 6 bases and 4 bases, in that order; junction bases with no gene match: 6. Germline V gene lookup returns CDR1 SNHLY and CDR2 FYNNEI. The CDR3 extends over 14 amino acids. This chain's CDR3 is CASSVDRLNQPQHF. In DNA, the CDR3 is TGTGCCAGCAGCGTGGACAGGCTTAATCAGCCCCAGCATTTT.

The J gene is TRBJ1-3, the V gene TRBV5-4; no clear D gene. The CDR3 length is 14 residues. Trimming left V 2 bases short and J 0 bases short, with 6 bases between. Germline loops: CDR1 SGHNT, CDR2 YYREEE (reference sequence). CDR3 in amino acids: CASSFDNSGNTIYF. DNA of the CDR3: TGTGCCAGCAGCTTTGACAACTCTGGAAACACCATATATTTT.

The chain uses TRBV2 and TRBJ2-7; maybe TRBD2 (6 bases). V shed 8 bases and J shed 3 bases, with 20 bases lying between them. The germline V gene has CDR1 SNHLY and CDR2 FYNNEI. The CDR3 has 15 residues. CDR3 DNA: TGTGCCAGCTGGGCTAGCGCGCGCCAGGACTACGAGCAGTACTTC. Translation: CASWASARQDYEQYF.

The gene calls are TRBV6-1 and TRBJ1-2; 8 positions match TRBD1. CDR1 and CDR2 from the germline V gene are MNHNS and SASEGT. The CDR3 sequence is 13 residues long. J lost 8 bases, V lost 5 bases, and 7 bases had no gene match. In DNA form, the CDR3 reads TGTGCCAGCAGTATTAAGGGACAGGCCGGCTACACCTTC. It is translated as CASSIKGQAGYTF.

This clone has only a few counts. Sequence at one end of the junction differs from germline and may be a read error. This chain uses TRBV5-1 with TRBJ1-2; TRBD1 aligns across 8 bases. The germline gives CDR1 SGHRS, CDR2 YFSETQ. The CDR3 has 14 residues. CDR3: CASSLGDRFGEYYF. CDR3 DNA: TGCGCCAGCAGCTTGGGGGACAGGTTTGGCGAGTATTACTTC. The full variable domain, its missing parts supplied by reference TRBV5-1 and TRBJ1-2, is KAGVTQTPRYLIKTRGQQVTLSCSPISGHRSVSWYQQTPGQGLQFLFEYFSETQRNKGNFPGRFSGRQFSNSRSEMNVSTLELGDSALYLCASSLGDRFGEYYFGSGTRLTVV.

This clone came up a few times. CDR3 residues: CATSRGGSGETEAFF. DNA for the CDR3: TGTGCCACCAGCAGAGGGGGGTCGGGGGAGACTGAAGCTTTCTTT. The gene calls are TRBV15 and TRBJ1-1, with D possibly TRBD1 on 5 matching bases. V was clipped by 1 base and J by 5 bases, with 14 bases between them. Germline lookup yields CDR1 LNHNV and CDR2 YYDKDF (reference sequence). This CDR3 has 15 residues.

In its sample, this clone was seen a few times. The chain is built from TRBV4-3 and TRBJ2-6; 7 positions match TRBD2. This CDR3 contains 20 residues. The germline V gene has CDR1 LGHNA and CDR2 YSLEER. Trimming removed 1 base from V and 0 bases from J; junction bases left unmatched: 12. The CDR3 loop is CASSQAGGLPHGSGANVLTF. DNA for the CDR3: TGCGCCAGCAGCCAAGCGGGGGGTCTCCCTCACGGCTCTGGGGCCAACGTCCTGACTTTC.

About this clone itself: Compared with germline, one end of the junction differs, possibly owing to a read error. This CDR3 is CASSFGTGANGLTF. CDR3 DNA sequence: TGTGCCAGCAGCTTTGGGACTGGGGCCAACGGCCTGACTTTC. The V call is TRBV5-5, the J call TRBJ2-6; D is perhaps TRBD2 (6 bases). CDR1 SGHKS and CDR2 YYEKEE come from the germline V gene (reference sequence). The CDR3 length is 14 residues.

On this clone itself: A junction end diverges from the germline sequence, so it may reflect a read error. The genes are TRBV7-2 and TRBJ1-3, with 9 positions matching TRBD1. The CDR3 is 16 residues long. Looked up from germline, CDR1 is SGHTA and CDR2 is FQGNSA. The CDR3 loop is CASSSQGALRGNTVYF. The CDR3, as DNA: TGTGCCAGCAGCTCACAGGGGGCTTTGAGAGGAAACACCGTATATTTT.

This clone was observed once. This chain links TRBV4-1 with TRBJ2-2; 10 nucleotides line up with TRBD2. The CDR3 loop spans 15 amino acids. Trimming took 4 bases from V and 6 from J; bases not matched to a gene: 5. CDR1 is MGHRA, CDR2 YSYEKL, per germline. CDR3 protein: CASSPLSGRAGELFF. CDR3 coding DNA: TGCGCCAGCAGCCCCCTAAGCGGGAGGGCCGGGGAGCTGTTTTTT.

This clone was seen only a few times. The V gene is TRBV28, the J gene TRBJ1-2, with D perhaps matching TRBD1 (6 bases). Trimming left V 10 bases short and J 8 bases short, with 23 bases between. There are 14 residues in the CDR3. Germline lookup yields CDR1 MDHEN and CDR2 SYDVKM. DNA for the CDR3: TGTGCCACCCTCGGGGGGGCGGGGGGGACCGGCTACACCTTC. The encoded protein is CATLGGAGGTGYTF.

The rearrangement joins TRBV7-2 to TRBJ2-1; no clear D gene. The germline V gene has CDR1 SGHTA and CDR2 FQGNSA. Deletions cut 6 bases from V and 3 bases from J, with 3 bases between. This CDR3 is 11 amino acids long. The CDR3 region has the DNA TGTGCCAGCAGTCGCTACAATGAGCAGTTCTTC. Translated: CASSRYNEQFF. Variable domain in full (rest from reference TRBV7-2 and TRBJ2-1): GAGVSQSPSNKVTEKGKDVELRCDPISGHTALYWYRQSLGQGLEFLIYFQGNSAPDKSGLPSDRFSAERTGGSVSTLTIQRTQQEDSAVYLCASSRYNEQFFGPGTRLTVL.

CDR3 sequence reads: CASSWGGEGEQYF. The CDR3 DNA reads TGTGCCAGCAGCTGGGGGGGGGAGGGCGAGCAGTACTTC. J is TRBJ2-7 and V is TRBV11-2; 7 bases agree with TRBD2. The CDR3 loop spans 13 amino acids. After removal of 4 bases from V and 6 bases from J, the junction contained 6 bases not matched to a gene. Germline-derived CDR1 and CDR2 are SGHAT and FQNNGV.

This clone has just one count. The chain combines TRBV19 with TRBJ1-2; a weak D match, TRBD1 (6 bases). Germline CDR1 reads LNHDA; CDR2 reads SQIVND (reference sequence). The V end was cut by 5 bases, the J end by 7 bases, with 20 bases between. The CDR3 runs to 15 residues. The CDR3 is CASSSPTGRLGGYTF. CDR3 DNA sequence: TGTGCCAGTAGTTCTCCGACAGGCCGGCTGGGTGGCTACACCTTC.

CDR3 in DNA: TGTGCCAGCAGTGCTAGGTTAGGTAATTCACCCCTCCACTTT. Amino acids: CASSARLGNSPLHF. This chain links TRBV6-6 with TRBJ1-6; no firm D call. Germline V lookup: CDR1 MNHNY, CDR2 SVGAGI (reference sequence). The CDR3 is 14 amino acids. V lost 5 bases and J 6 bases, leaving 11 bases between the germline ends.

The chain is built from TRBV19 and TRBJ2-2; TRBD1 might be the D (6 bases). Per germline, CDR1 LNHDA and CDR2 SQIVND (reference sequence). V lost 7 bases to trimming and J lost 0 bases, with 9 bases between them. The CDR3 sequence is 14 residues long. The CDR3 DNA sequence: TGTGCCAGTAAGACAGGCCCGAACACCGGGGAGCTGTTTTTT. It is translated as CASKTGPNTGELFF.

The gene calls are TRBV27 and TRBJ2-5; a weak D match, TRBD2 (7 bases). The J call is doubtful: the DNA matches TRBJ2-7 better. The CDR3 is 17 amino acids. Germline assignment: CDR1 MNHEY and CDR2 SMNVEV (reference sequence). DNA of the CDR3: TGTGCCAGCAGTTTATCAGGGGGGGGACTGATCTCCTACGAGCAGTACTTC. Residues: CASSLSGGGLISYEQYF.

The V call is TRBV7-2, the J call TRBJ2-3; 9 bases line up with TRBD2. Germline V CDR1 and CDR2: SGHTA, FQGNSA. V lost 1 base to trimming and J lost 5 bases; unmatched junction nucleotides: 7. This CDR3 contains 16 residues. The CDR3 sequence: CASSLEGGGAVDTQYF. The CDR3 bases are TGTGCCAGCAGCTTAGAGGGCGGGGGGGCCGTAGATACGCAGTATTTT. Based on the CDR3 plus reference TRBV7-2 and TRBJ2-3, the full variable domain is GAGVSQSPSNKVTEKGKDVELRCDPISGHTALYWYRQSLGQGLEFLIYFQGNSAPDKSGLPSDRFSAERTGGSVSTLTIQRTQQEDSAVYLCASSLEGGGAVDTQYFGPGTRLTVL.